Detailed here is one T cell receptor beta chain. The junction had 9 bases not matched to a gene; V was cut back by 6 bases and J by 0 bases. The CDR3 runs 17 residues. From germline, CDR1 is SGHRS and CDR2 YFSETQ. This record belongs to a study of blood T cell repertoires in COVID-19. Study in general: Sources were T cells, B-cell-depleted T cells, or PBMCs; the material itself was cDNA or gDNA.

In the study's own analysis: Amplifying reference gene primers gave estimates of nucleated cell counts. Using immunoSEQ multiplex PCR, the repertoire was profiled, and TCRdb retains in-frame clones only, with some absent. The D gene and trimming were derived from the DNA, and the V and J assignments and clone size from that table. The sample records about 120,000 clones, over 65% being singletons. The TCR comes from a man aged 25-45 years with acute or convalescent COVID-19. This sequence joins TRBV5-1 and TRBJ1-4, with TRBD1 identical over 9 bases. Sequencing used peripheral blood. In nucleotides, the CDR3 is TGCGCCAGCAAGAAGACAGGGGGTATTGCAACTAATGAAAAACTGTTTTTT. Its translation is CASKKTGGIATNEKLFF.